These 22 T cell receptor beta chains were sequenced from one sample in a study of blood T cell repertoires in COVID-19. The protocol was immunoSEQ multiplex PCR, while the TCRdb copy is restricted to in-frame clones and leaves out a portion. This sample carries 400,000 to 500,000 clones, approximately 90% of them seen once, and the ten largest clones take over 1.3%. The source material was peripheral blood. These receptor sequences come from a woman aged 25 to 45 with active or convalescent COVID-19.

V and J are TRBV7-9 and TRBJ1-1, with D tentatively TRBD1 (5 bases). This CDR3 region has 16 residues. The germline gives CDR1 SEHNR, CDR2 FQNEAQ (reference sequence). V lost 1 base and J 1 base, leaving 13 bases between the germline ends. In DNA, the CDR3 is TGTGCCAGCAGCTTAGTTTTCGGACACGAGAACACTGAAGCTTTCTTT. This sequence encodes CASSLVFGHENTEAFF.

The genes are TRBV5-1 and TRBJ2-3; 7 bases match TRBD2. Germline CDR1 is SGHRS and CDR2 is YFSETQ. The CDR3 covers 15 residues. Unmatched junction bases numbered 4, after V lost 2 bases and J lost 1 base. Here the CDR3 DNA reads TGCGCCAGCAGCTTTCTCGCGGGGGGCACAGATACGCAGTATTTT. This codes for CASSFLAGGTDTQYF.

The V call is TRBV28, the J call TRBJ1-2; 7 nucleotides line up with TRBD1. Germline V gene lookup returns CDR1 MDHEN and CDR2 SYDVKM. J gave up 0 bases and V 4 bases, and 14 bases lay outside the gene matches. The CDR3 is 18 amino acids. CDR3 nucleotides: TGTGCCAGCAGTTACGGGAGCCGGGACAGAGAAGCTAACTATGGCTACACCTTC. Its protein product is CASSYGSRDREANYGYTF.

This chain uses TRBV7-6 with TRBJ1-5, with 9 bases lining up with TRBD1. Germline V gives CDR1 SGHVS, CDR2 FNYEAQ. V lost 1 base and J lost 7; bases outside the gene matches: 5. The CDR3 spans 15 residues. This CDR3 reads CASSLGTGAWQPQHF. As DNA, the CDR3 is TGTGCCAGCAGCTTAGGGACAGGGGCCTGGCAGCCCCAGCATTTT.

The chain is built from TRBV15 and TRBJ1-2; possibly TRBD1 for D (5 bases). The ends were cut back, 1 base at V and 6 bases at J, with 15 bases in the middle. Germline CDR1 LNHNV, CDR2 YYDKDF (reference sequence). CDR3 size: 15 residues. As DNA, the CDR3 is TGTGCCACCAGCAGAGCGGGGGAGTTCACCGATGGCTACACCTTC. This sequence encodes CATSRAGEFTDGYTF.

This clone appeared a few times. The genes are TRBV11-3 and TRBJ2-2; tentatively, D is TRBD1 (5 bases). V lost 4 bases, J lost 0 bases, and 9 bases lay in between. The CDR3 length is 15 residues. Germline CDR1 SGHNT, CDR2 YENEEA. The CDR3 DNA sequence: TGTGCCAGCAGCTCCATAGGGGCGAACACCGGGGAGCTGTTTTTT. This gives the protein CASSSIGANTGELFF.

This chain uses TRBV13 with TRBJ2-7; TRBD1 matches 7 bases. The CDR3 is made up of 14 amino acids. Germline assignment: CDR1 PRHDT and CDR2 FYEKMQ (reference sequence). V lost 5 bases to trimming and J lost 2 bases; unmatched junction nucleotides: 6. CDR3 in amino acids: CASSARQGAYEQYF. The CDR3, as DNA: TGTGCCAGCAGCGCCCGACAGGGAGCCTACGAGCAGTACTTC.

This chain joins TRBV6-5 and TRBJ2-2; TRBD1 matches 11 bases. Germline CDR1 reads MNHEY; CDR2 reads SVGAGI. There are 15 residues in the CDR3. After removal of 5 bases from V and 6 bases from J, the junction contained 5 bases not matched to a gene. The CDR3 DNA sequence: TGTGCCAGCAGTAATGGACAGGGGGCTGCCGGGGAGCTGTTTTTT. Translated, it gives CASSNGQGAAGELFF.

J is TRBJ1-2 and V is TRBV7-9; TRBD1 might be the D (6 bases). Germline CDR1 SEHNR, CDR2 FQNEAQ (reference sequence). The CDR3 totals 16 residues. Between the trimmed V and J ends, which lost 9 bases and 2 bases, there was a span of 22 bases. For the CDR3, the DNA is TGTGCCAGTGTCCACCCGAGGACAGAACAAAACTATGGCTACACCTTC. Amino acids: CASVHPRTEQNYGYTF.

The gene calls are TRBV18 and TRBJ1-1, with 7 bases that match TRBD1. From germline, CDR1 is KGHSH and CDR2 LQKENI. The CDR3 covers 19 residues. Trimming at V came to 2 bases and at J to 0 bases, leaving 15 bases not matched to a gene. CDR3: CASSPNSPGTVPMNTEAFF. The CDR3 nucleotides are TGTGCCAGCTCACCAAATTCGCCCGGGACAGTTCCTATGAACACTGAAGCTTTCTTT.

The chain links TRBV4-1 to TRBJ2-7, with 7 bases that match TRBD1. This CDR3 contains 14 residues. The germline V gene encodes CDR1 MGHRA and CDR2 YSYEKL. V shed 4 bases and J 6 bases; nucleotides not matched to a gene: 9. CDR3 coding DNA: TGCGCCAGCAGCCTCCAACAGGGGTTCGGCGAGCAGTACTTC. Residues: CASSLQQGFGEQYF.

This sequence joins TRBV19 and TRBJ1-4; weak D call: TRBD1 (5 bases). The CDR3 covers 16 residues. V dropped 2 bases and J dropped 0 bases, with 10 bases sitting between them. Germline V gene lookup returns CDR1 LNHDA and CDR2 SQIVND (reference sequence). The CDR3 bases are TGTGCCAGTAGTATAAGACGACAGCCAACTAATGAAAAACTGTTTTTT. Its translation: CASSIRRQPTNEKLFF.

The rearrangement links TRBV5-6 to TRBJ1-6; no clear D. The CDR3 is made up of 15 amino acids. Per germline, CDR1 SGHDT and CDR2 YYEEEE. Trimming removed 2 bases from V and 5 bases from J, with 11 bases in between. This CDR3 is CASSFGQTDNSPLHF. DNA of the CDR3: TGTGCCAGCAGCTTTGGGCAGACCGATAATTCACCCCTCCACTTT. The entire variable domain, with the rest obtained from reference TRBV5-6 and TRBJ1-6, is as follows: DAGVTQSPTHLIKTRGQQVTLRCSPKSGHDTVSWYQQALGQGPQFIFQYYEEEERQRGNFPDRFSGHQFPNYSSELNVNALLLGDSALYLCASSFGQTDNSPLHFGNGTRLTVT.

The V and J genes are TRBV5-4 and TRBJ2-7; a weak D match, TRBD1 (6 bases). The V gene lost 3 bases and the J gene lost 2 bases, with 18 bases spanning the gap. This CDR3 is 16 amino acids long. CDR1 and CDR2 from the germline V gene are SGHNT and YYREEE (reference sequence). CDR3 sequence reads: CASSYQTGTDTYEQYF. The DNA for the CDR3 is TGTGCCAGCAGCTACCAGACAGGAACCGACACCTACGAGCAGTACTTC.

CDR3 nucleotide sequence: TGTGCCAGCAGTTTACGTCCCCCGGGAGGCGGGTCACCCCTCCACTTT. Translating gives CASSLRPPGGGSPLHF. This chain connects TRBV27 to TRBJ1-6; D is uncertain. Germline loops: CDR1 MNHEY, CDR2 SMNVEV (reference sequence). This CDR3 has 16 residues. The germline V and J ends were trimmed by 2 bases and 10 bases, with 18 bases remaining between them.

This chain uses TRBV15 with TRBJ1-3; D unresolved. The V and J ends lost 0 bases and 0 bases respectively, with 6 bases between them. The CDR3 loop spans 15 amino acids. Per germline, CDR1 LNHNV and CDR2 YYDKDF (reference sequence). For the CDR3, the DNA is TGTGCCACCAGCAGAGATGGTAGCTCTGGAAACACCATATATTTT. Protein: CATSRDGSSGNTIYF.

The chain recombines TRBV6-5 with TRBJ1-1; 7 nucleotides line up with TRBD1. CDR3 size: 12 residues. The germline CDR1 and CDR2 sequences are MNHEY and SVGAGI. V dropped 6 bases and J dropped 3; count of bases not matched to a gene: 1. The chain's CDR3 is CASRDRDTEAFF. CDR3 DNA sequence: TGTGCCAGCAGAGACAGGGACACTGAAGCTTTCTTT.

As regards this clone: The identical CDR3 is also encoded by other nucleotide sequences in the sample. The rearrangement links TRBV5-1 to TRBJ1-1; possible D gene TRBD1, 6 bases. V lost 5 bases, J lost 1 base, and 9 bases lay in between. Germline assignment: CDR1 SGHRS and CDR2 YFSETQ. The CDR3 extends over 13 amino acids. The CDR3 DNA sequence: TGCGCCAGCAGTCCGGGACAGAACACTGAAGCTTTCTTT. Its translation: CASSPGQNTEAFF. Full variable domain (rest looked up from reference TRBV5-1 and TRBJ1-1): KAGVTQTPRYLIKTRGQQVTLSCSPISGHRSVSWYQQTPGQGLQFLFEYFSETQRNKGNFPGRFSGRQFSNSRSEMNVSTLELGDSALYLCASSPGQNTEAFFGQGTRLTVV.

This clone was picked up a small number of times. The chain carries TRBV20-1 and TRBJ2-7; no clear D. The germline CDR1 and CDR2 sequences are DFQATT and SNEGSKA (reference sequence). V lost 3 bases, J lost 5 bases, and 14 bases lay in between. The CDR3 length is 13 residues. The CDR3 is CSASPSVSNEQYF. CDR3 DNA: TGCAGTGCTAGTCCTAGTGTAAGTAACGAGCAGTACTTC.

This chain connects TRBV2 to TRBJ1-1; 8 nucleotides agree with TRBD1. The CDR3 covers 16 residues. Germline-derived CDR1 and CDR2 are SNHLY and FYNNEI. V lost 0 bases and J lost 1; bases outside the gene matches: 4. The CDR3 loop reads CASSEALDRGNTEAFF. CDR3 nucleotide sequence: TGTGCCAGCAGTGAAGCGCTTGACAGGGGGAACACTGAAGCTTTCTTT.

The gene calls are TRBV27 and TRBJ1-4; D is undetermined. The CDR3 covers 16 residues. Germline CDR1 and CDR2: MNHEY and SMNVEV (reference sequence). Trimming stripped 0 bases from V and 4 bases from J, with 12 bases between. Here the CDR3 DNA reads TGTGCCAGCAGTTTATCGATAAACAGATTTAATGAAAAACTGTTTTTT. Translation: CASSLSINRFNEKLFF.

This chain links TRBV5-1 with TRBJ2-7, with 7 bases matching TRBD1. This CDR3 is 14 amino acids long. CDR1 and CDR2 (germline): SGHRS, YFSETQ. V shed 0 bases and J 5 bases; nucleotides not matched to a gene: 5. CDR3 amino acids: CASSLGQGLDEQYF. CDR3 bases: TGCGCCAGCAGCTTGGGACAGGGTCTCGACGAGCAGTACTTC.